The 6 T cell receptor beta chains below all came from one sample that was sequenced in a study of shared clonotypes between healthy human individuals. TCRdb keeps only in-frame clones here, not all; method: immunoSEQ multiplex PCR. The sample lists approximately 2.3 million clones; 80% to 95% were seen once. Sequencing input: naive CD4+ T cells from PBMCs. The subset here: CD45RA+ positively selected. The receptors shown here come from a man aged 18 to 30 in good health. Some clones in this sample may be carry-over from other donors' samples.

The genes are TRBV11-3 and TRBJ2-2, with 9 bases fitting TRBD2. V lost 2 bases to trimming and J lost 10 bases; unmatched junction nucleotides: 2. The germline V gene has CDR1 SGHNT and CDR2 YENEEA. The CDR3 loop spans 13 amino acids. The CDR3 protein is CASSLLAGKELFF. The CDR3 DNA reads as TGTGCCAGCAGCTTACTAGCGGGAAAGGAGCTGTTTTTT.

This clone was seen only once. This rearrangement joins TRBV28 to TRBJ2-1; either TRBD1 or TRBD2 may fit D (5 bases each). Germline CDR1 is MDHEN and CDR2 is SYDVKM. Trimming took off 8 bases at V and 3 bases at J, with 14 bases between the two ends. This CDR3 region has 14 residues. CDR3: CASFEGTVYNEQFF. For the CDR3, the DNA is TGTGCCAGCTTTGAAGGGACGGTCTACAATGAGCAGTTCTTC. Looking up the rest from reference TRBV28 and TRBJ2-1 gives the full variable domain: DVKVTQSSRYLVKRTGEKVFLECVQDMDHENMFWYRQDPGLGLRLIYFSYDVKMKEKGDIPEGYSVSREKKERFSLILESASTNQTSMYLCASFEGTVYNEQFFGPGTRLTVL.

The chain carries TRBV28 and TRBJ2-3, with a weak D call TRBD2 (6 bases). The germline CDR1 and CDR2 sequences are MDHEN and SYDVKM. V shed 6 bases and J shed 9 bases, with 13 bases lying between them. The CDR3 sequence is 12 residues long. CDR3 sequence (DNA): TGTGCCAGCAGCTCAACTAGCACCACGCAGTATTTT. Its protein is CASSSTSTTQYF.

V is TRBV10-3 and J is TRBJ1-1; D ambiguous. CDR3 size: 13 residues. Germline V gene data show CDR1 as ENHRY and CDR2 as SYGVKD. Between the trimmed V and J ends, which lost 4 bases and 2 bases, there was a span of 8 bases. For the CDR3, the DNA is TGTGCCATCAGTGTATCCGTAAACACTGAAGCTTTCTTT. Protein sequence: CAISVSVNTEAFF.

The rearrangement links TRBV18 to TRBJ2-1, with D possibly called TRBD1 or TRBD2 (5 bases each). The CDR3 loop spans 16 amino acids. Germline-derived CDR1 and CDR2 are KGHSH and LQKENI. V shed 1 base and J shed 7 bases, with 17 bases lying between them. CDR3 sequence (DNA): TGTGCCAGCTCACCACAGGGGCTAACTCGGGGAAATGAGCAGTTCTTC. It codes for CASSPQGLTRGNEQFF. The variable domain in full, with the rest retrieved from reference TRBV18 and TRBJ2-1, is NAGVMQNPRHLVRRRGQEARLRCSPMKGHSHVYWYRQLPEEGLKFMVYLQKENIIDESGMPKERFSAEFPKEGPSILRIQQVVRGDSAAYFCASSPQGLTRGNEQFFGPGTRLTVL.

DNA of the CDR3: TGTGCCAGCAGGCTTGGAAATTCACCCCTCCACTTT. Translating it yields CASRLGNSPLHF. The chain has TRBV28 and TRBJ1-6; D is unresolved. With 6 bases removed from V and 7 bases from J, the gap between germline ends came to 7 bases. CDR1 MDHEN and CDR2 SYDVKM come from the germline V gene. CDR3 length: 12 residues.